This T cell receptor (beta chain) comes out of a study of T-cell memory formation after mild COVID-19. About the research overall: Clusters of TCRs were largely donor specific.

5'RACE with constant-segment primers built TCRalpha and TCRbeta cDNA libraries with UMIs. TCRdb used MiXCR to reprocess the 5' RACE reads, holding one entry per CDR3 protein. In the table there are 300,000 to 400,000 distinct CDR3 sequences, 13% to 15% of which are singletons. Trimming cost V 3 bases and J 6 bases, with 11 bases left between them. The CDR3 has 12 amino acids. Germline-derived CDR1 and CDR2 are SQVTM and ANQGSEA. Concerning this clonotype itself: Its specificity is not known.

Whole-study results and caveats: Contracting clones localized mainly to CM and EM when CD4+ and mainly to EMRA when CD8+. While clones contracting from day 15 to 85 were balanced between CD4 and CD8, later expanders leaned CD4+.

Sequenced sample: PBMCs or a T cell subset sorted from them (not recorded which). This sequence was found in a man aged 18 to 30 who had mild COVID-19 (a few samples of this study predate the infection). Cell type and time point are not known. The J gene is TRBJ1-1, the V gene TRBV29-1, with D tentatively TRBD1 (5 bases). The CDR3 bases are TGCAGCGTTGAGGAGGCGGGGGCTGAAGCTTTCTTT. The encoded protein is CSVEEAGAEAFF. Combining the CDR3 with reference TRBV29-1 and TRBJ1-1 gives the whole variable domain SAVISQKPSRDICQRGTSLTIQCQVDSQVTMMFWYRQQPGQSLTLIATANQGSEATYESGFVIDKFPISRPNLTFSTLTVSNMSPEDSSIYLCSVEEAGAEAFFGQGTRLTVV.